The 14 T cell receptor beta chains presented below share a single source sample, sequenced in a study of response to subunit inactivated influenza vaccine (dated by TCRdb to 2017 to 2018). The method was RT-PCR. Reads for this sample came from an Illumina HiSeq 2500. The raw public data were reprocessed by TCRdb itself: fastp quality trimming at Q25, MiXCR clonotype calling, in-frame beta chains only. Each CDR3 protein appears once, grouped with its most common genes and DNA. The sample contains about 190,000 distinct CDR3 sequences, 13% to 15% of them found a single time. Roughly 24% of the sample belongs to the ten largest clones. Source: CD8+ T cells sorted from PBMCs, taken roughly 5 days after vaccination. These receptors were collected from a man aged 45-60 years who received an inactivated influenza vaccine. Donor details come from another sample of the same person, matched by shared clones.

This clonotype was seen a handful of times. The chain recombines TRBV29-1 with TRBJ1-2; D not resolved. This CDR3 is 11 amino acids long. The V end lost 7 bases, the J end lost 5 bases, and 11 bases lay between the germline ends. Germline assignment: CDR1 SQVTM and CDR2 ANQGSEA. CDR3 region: CSAPVLYGYTF. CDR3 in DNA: TGCAGCGCCCCGGTGCTATATGGCTACACCTTC.

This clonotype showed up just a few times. The CDR3 nucleotides read TGTGCCACCAGTGACCAGGGTAGGGCAGAGACCCAGTACTTC. Protein sequence: CATSDQGRAETQYF. V is TRBV24-1 and J is TRBJ2-5; D might be TRBD1 (5 bases). Between the trimmed V and J ends, which lost 4 bases and 4 bases, there was a span of 12 bases. This CDR3 comprises 14 residues. The germline V gene encodes CDR1 KGHDR and CDR2 SFDVKD.

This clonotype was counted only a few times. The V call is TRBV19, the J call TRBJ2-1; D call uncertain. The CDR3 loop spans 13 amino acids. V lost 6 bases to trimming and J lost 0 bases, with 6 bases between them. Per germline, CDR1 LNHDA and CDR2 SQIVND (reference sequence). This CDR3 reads CASREGSYNEQFF. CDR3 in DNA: TGTGCCAGTAGGGAAGGCTCCTACAATGAGCAGTTCTTC.

The CDR3 reads CASMGGVATEAFF. The CDR3, as DNA: TGTGCCAGCATGGGGGGGGTGGCCACTGAAGCTTTCTTT. The genes are TRBV2 and TRBJ1-1, with D possibly TRBD1 on 5 matching bases. The germline V gene has CDR1 SNHLY and CDR2 FYNNEI. The CDR3 extends over 13 amino acids. The V end was cut by 7 bases, the J end by 4 bases, with 13 bases between.

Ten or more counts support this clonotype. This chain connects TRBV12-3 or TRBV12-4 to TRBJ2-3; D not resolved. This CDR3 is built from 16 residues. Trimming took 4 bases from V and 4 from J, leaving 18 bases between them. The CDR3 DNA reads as TGTGCCAGCAGTTACAACCGTGACCCAGTCCCAGATACGCAGTATTTT. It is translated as CASSYNRDPVPDTQYF.

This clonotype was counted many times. In nucleotides, the CDR3 is TGCGCCAGCAGCCACCCCGACAGTTATGGCTACACCTTC. Translation: CASSHPDSYGYTF. This chain connects TRBV4-1 to TRBJ1-2, with D perhaps matching TRBD1 (5 bases). Germline lookup yields CDR1 MGHRA and CDR2 YSYEKL. The CDR3 runs to 13 residues. Trimming cost V 3 bases and J 5 bases, with 10 bases left between them.

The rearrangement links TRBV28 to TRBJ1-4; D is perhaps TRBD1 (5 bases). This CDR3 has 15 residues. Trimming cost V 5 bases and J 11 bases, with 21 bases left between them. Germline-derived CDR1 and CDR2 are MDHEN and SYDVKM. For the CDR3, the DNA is TGTGCCAGCAGTCCCTTTTTAGTGTCCGGGGCCAAACTGTTTTTT. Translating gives CASSPFLVSGAKLFF.

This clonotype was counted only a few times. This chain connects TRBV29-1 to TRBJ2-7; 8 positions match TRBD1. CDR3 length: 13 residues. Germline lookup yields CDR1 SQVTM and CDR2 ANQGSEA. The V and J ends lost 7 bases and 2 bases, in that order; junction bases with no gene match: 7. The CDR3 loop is CSAADRATYEQYF. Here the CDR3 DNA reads TGCAGCGCTGCGGACAGGGCTACCTACGAGCAGTACTTC.

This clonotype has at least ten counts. CDR3 DNA: TGTGCCAGCAGCCCCCCTAGGCGCGGAGTCAATGAGCAGTTCTTC. Protein product: CASSPPRRGVNEQFF. The chain links TRBV28 to TRBJ2-1; no clear D. V lost 6 bases and J lost 6, with 18 bases in between. The CDR3 length is 15 residues. Per the germline V gene, CDR1 is MDHEN and CDR2 is SYDVKM.

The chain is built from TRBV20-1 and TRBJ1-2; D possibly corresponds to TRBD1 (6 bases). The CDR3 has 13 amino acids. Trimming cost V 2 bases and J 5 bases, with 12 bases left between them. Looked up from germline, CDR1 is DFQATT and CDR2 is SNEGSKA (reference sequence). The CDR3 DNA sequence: TGCAGTGCTAGATGGGGGGCGGGTTATGGCTACACCTTC. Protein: CSARWGAGYGYTF.

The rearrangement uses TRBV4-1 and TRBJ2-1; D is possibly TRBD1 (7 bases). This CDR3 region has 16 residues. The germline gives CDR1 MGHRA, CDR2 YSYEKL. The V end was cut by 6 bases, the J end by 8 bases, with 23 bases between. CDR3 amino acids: CASRYTETGTLDEQFF. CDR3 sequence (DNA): TGCGCCAGCAGGTACACAGAGACAGGGACTCTCGATGAGCAGTTCTTC.

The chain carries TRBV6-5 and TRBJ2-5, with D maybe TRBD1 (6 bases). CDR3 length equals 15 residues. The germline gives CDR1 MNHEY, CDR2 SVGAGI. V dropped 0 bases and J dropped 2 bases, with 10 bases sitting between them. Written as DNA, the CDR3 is TGTGCCAGCAGTTACTCCACAGGGCGACAAGAGACCCAGTACTTC. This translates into CASSYSTGRQETQYF.

The CDR3 bases are TGTGCCAGCAGCGTCGGACCATCCTACAATGAGCAGTTCTTC. It specifies CASSVGPSYNEQFF. The chain combines TRBV5-8 with TRBJ2-1, with unresolved D. V lost 4 bases, J lost 1 base, and 9 bases lay in between. The length of the CDR3 is 14 residues. Looked up from germline, CDR1 is SGHTS and CDR2 is YDEGEE.

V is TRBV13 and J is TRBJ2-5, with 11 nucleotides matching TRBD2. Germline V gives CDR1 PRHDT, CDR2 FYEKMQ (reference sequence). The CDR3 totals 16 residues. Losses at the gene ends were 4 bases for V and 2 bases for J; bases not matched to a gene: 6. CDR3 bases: TGTGCCAGCAGCTCTCGACTAGCGGGACGGCAAGAGACCCAGTACTTC. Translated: CASSSRLAGRQETQYF.